What follows is one TCR beta chain and its context. Its antigen is undetermined. These data are taken from a study of lymphopenia after photon versus proton radiotherapy. The CDR3 totals 16 residues. Per the germline V gene, CDR1 is SGHDT and CDR2 is YYEEEE. V gave up 1 base and J gave up 0 bases; unmatched junction bases: 4. Sequencing was performed with immunoSEQ multiplex PCR; in TCRdb, only in-frame clones are kept and a portion is missing. The profile shows 55,000 to 70,000 clones, approximately 84% of them singletons. Broader study findings: Post-nadir TCR diversity decline inversely tracked overall survival among those who died. Authors raise, but do not show, better survival with proton therapy. After the lymphocyte nadir, photon-treated repertoires showed oligoclonal expansion, especially of CD8+ Temra cells. Under photons, naive T cells and diversity fell while effector/memory populations rose.

The sequence was collected from a man aged 35 to 55 with gastric cancer. This sample comprised peripheral blood, obtained from a patient treated with photon-based radiotherapy. The chain combines TRBV5-6 with TRBJ2-3, with 8 nucleotides matching TRBD2. The CDR3 reads CASSLLAGRSTDTQYF. The CDR3 DNA reads TGTGCCAGCAGCTTGTTAGCGGGGCGTAGCACAGATACGCAGTATTTT. Supplemented by reference TRBV5-6 and TRBJ2-3, the full variable domain reads DAGVTQSPTHLIKTRGQQVTLRCSPKSGHDTVSWYQQALGQGPQFIFQYYEEEERQRGNFPDRFSGHQFPNYSSELNVNALLLGDSALYLCASSLLAGRSTDTQYFGPGTRLTVL.